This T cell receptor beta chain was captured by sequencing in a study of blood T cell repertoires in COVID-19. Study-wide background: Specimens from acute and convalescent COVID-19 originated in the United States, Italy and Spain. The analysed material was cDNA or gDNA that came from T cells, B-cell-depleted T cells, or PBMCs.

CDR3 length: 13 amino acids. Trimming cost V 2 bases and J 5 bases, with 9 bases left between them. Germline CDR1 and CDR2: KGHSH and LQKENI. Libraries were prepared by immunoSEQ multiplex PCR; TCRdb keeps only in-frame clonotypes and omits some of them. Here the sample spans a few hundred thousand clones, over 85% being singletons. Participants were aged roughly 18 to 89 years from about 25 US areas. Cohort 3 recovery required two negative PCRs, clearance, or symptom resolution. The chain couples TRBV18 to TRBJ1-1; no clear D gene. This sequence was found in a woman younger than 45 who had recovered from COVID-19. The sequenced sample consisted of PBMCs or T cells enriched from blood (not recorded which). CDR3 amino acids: CASSPKLQTEAFF. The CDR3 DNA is TGTGCCAGCTCACCAAAGTTACAGACTGAAGCTTTCTTT.